Sequencing of this T cell receptor (beta chain) was carried out in a study of prognosis after radiotherapy for stage I lung cancer. Study information: Tumor types were squamous cell carcinoma in six to eight patients, adenocarcinoma in twelve.

General observations from the study: Patients developing distant metastases showed lower Shannon entropy after stereotactic body radiation therapy. Differing TRBV and TRBJ gene usage was reportedly seen between patients with and without metastases.

The TCR beta CDR3 region was amplified from genomic DNA, with two rounds of multiplex PCR being used for the amplification. First-round PCR amplification was performed with primers specific to each TRBV and TRBJ gene. Each CDR3 protein gets one entry after TCRdb re-called the multiplex PCR reads with MiXCR. Here the sample spans around 17,000 distinct CDR3 sequences, 29% being singletons. Germline V gives CDR1 SGDLS, CDR2 YYNGEE. The CDR3 has 14 residues. For this clonotype: Its antigen remains unknown. A far larger clone is a single base away, which makes a read error likely.

No patient had prior chemotherapy, radiotherapy or other malignancies, and all were node-negative on CT and PET/CT. Material: PBMCs, obtained before or after stereotactic body radiation therapy (not recorded which). V is TRBV9 and J is TRBJ2-5, with TRBD2 matching 7 bases. The DNA matches TRBJ2-1 better at its end, which makes the J call doubtful. This TCR was recovered from a donor over 45 with non-small cell lung cancer. The CDR3 loop reads CASKHGDYSNEQFF. The CDR3 nucleotides are TGTGCCAGCAAACACGGGGACTACAGTAATGAGCAGTTCTTC.